Below are 25 T cell receptor beta chains sequenced from a single sample in a study of T cell responses to AZD1222 COVID-19 vaccine. Method: immunoSEQ multiplex PCR; TCRdb's copy keeps in-frame clones and lacks some. The sample records roughly 120,000 clones, about 90% being singletons. This specimen was peripheral blood, taken on day 0 of AZD1222 vaccination. These receptors were collected from an adult in good health.

Comments on this clone: At one end the junction does not follow the germline gene, possibly because of a read error. J is TRBJ1-5 and V is TRBV2; no clear D. Germline V gives CDR1 SNHLY, CDR2 FYNNEI. The CDR3 contains 13 residues. For the CDR3, the DNA is TGTGCCAGCAGTGAAGACAGCAGTCAGCCCCAGCATTTT. Its translation: CASSEDSSQPQHF. Filled out from reference TRBV2 and TRBJ1-5, the complete variable domain reads EPEVTQTPSHQVTQMGQEVILRCVPISNHLYFYWYRQILGQKVEFLVSFYNNEISEKSEIFDDQFSVERPDGSNFTLKIRSTKLEDSAMYFCASSEDSSQPQHFGDGTRLSIL.

This sequence joins TRBV28 and TRBJ1-1; 8 positions agree with TRBD1. The V and J ends lost 5 bases and 1 base, in that order; junction bases with no gene match: 6. Germline V gene data show CDR1 as MDHEN and CDR2 as SYDVKM. The CDR3 covers 15 residues. The CDR3 reads CASSPFQGANTEAFF. The CDR3 bases are TGTGCCAGCAGTCCCTTCCAGGGGGCGAACACTGAAGCTTTCTTT. Full variable domain (remainder filled in from reference TRBV28 and TRBJ1-1): DVKVTQSSRYLVKRTGEKVFLECVQDMDHENMFWYRQDPGLGLRLIYFSYDVKMKEKGDIPEGYSVSREKKERFSLILESASTNQTSMYLCASSPFQGANTEAFFGQGTRLTVV.

The J gene is TRBJ1-6, the V gene TRBV7-8; 7 positions agree with TRBD1. The CDR3 extends over 16 amino acids. Germline CDR1 and CDR2: SGHVS and FQNEAQ. The trim removed 5 bases at V and 6 bases at J, leaving 10 bases unmatched. CDR3 sequence (DNA): TGTGCCAGCAGCCCCAATTTGCCAGGGGGTAATTCACCCCTCCACTTT. Its protein product is CASSPNLPGGNSPLHF.

This chain connects TRBV14 to TRBJ2-2; a possible D gene is TRBD1 (6 bases). This CDR3 is built from 16 residues. Germline lookup yields CDR1 SGHDN and CDR2 FVKESK. The V end was cut by 0 bases, the J end by 9 bases, with 17 bases between. CDR3 region: CASSQDQGKGPRELFF. CDR3 in DNA: TGTGCCAGCAGCCAAGACCAGGGGAAAGGACCCAGGGAGCTGTTTTTT.

The rearrangement links TRBV19 to TRBJ2-7; unclear D gene. The CDR3 runs to 14 residues. CDR1 and CDR2 (germline): LNHDA, SQIVND (reference sequence). V was shortened by 5 bases and J by 2 bases, with 13 bases between the two germline ends. CDR3 sequence (DNA): TGTGCCAGTAGTCTTTCGACGGTCCCCTACGAGCAGTACTTC. It yields the protein CASSLSTVPYEQYF.

This clone was seen more than once but under ten times. As DNA, the CDR3 is TGCGCCAGCAGCCCAACTAGCGGGGGCACCGGGGAGCTGTTTTTT. It codes for CASSPTSGGTGELFF. This chain uses TRBV5-1 with TRBJ2-2; 11 nucleotides line up with TRBD2. Looked up from germline, CDR1 is SGHRS and CDR2 is YFSETQ. After removal of 4 bases from V and 4 bases from J, the junction contained 3 bases not matched to a gene. The CDR3 consists of 15 residues. Drawing the rest from reference TRBV5-1 and TRBJ2-2, the complete variable domain is KAGVTQTPRYLIKTRGQQVTLSCSPISGHRSVSWYQQTPGQGLQFLFEYFSETQRNKGNFPGRFSGRQFSNSRSEMNVSTLELGDSALYLCASSPTSGGTGELFFGEGSRLTVL.

The chain recombines TRBV11-2 with TRBJ2-5; either TRBD1 or TRBD2 may fit D (5 bases each). The CDR3 totals 15 residues. Trimming took 5 bases from V and 7 from J, leaving 20 bases between them. Per germline, CDR1 SGHAT and CDR2 FQNNGV. CDR3 sequence (DNA): TGTGCCAGCAGCCCGCAGGGACGGAGAGGAGTGACCCAGTACTTC. Translating gives CASSPQGRRGVTQYF.

This rearrangement joins TRBV9 to TRBJ2-5; 8 nucleotides match TRBD2. CDR3 size: 15 residues. Germline CDR1 SGDLS, CDR2 YYNGEE. Trimming at V came to 0 bases and at J to 3 bases, leaving 4 bases not matched to a gene. The CDR3 region is CASSVAGGLEETQYF. CDR3 bases: TGTGCCAGCAGCGTAGCTGGGGGACTAGAAGAGACCCAGTACTTC.

The J gene is TRBJ2-3, the V gene TRBV5-5; D is undetermined. Germline V gene data show CDR1 as SGHKS and CDR2 as YYEKEE (reference sequence). This CDR3 is built from 10 residues. V was clipped by 4 bases and J by 6 bases, with 3 bases between them. The DNA of the CDR3 is TGTGCCAGCAGCCGGGATACGCAGTATTTT. Translation: CASSRDTQYF.

CDR3 sequence: CASSPSGWNTGELFF. The CDR3 bases are TGCGCCAGCAGCCCCAGCGGTTGGAACACCGGGGAGCTGTTTTTT. The chain is built from TRBV5-1 and TRBJ2-2; perhaps TRBD2 as D (5 bases). V dropped 4 bases and J dropped 1 base, with 11 bases sitting between them. Germline CDR1 is SGHRS and CDR2 is YFSETQ. The CDR3 spans 15 residues.

This clone was detected a few times. V and J are TRBV18 and TRBJ2-1, with 10 bases matching TRBD1. Losses at the gene ends were 4 bases for V and 1 base for J; bases not matched to a gene: 4. The length of the CDR3 is 16 residues. Germline V CDR1 and CDR2: KGHSH, LQKENI. CDR3 nucleotide sequence: TGTGCCAGCTCACGGCCGGGACAGGGGTCCTACAATGAGCAGTTCTTC. Translating it yields CASSRPGQGSYNEQFF.

CDR3 sequence reads: CASSFARRNNEQFF. In nucleotides, the CDR3 is TGTGCCAGCAGTTTCGCCAGGCGAAACAATGAGCAGTTCTTC. The genes are TRBV6-5 and TRBJ2-1, with D unclear. V was pared by 4 bases and J by 5 bases, with 12 bases between. The CDR3 has 14 residues. Germline V lookup: CDR1 MNHEY, CDR2 SVGAGI.

V is TRBV4-2 and J is TRBJ1-5, with D hard to call. Germline values: CDR1 LGHNA, CDR2 YNFKEQ. CDR3 length: 14 residues. V was pared by 0 bases and J by 5 bases, with 8 bases between. The CDR3 DNA is TGTGCCAGCAGCCAAGAGGAGGGTTATCAGCCCCAGCATTTT. Translating gives CASSQEEGYQPQHF.

This rearrangement joins TRBV5-1 to TRBJ1-3, with D hard to call. Trimming pared 0 bases from V and 3 bases from J, leaving 13 bases between. This CDR3 has 16 residues. Germline V gene sequence: CDR1 SGHRS, CDR2 YFSETQ. CDR3 protein: CASSLAGRVHGNTIYF. CDR3 DNA sequence: TGCGCCAGCAGCTTGGCCGGGAGGGTGCATGGAAACACCATATATTTT.

The J gene is TRBJ1-1, the V gene TRBV19; the match to TRBD1 covers 11 bases. The V and J ends lost 9 bases and 5 bases, in that order; junction bases with no gene match: 2. Germline V CDR1 and CDR2: LNHDA, SQIVND (reference sequence). The CDR3 is 12 amino acids. This CDR3 is CASGTGGTEAFF. Here the CDR3 DNA reads TGTGCCAGCGGGACAGGGGGTACTGAAGCTTTCTTT.

The chain recombines TRBV6-5 with TRBJ2-1; D unclear. Trimming stripped 2 bases from V and 4 bases from J, with 6 bases between. CDR3 length equals 13 residues. Germline V gene data show CDR1 as MNHEY and CDR2 as SVGAGI. As DNA, the CDR3 is TGTGCCAGCAGTTACACCCTTTACAATGAGCAGTTCTTC. Its protein product is CASSYTLYNEQFF.

The genes are TRBV2 and TRBJ1-5; 7 nucleotides agree with TRBD1. Trimming took 5 bases from V and 0 from J; bases not matched to a gene: 10. CDR3 size: 17 residues. Germline CDR1 reads SNHLY; CDR2 reads FYNNEI. This CDR3 reads CASSLRDRAYSNQPQHF. CDR3 nucleotides: TGTGCCAGCAGTCTCCGGGACAGAGCCTATAGCAATCAGCCCCAGCATTTT.

This clone showed up just once. The J gene is TRBJ2-2, the V gene TRBV30, with a weak D call TRBD2 (7 bases). V was pared by 3 bases and J by 7 bases, with 12 bases between. The germline V gene has CDR1 GTSNPN and CDR2 SVGIG (reference sequence). There are 13 residues in the CDR3. The CDR3 coding sequence is TGTGCCTGGAGCGGGGGGCGAGACGGGGAGCTGTTTTTT. Translating gives CAWSGGRDGELFF.

This sequence joins TRBV6-5 and TRBJ2-7; 10 bases align to TRBD1. The CDR3 consists of 14 residues. V was pared by 6 bases and J by 6 bases, with 8 bases of the junction left unmatched. From germline, CDR1 is MNHEY and CDR2 SVGAGI. The CDR3 nucleotides are TGTGCCAGCAGGGGGGGACAGGGGCCAGGCGAGCAGTACTTC. Its protein product is CASRGGQGPGEQYF.

The V call is TRBV18, the J call TRBJ1-1, with 11 bases identical to TRBD1. Germline V lookup: CDR1 KGHSH, CDR2 LQKENI. Trimming at V came to 0 bases and at J to 0 bases, leaving 6 bases not matched to a gene. The length of the CDR3 is 18 residues. Here the CDR3 DNA reads TGTGCCAGCTCACCACCCGGGACAGGGGGTAGGATGAACACTGAAGCTTTCTTT. Translation gives CASSPPGTGGRMNTEAFF.

The chain combines TRBV4-2 with TRBJ2-1, with 15 positions matching TRBD2. Germline CDR1 is LGHNA and CDR2 is YNFKEQ. V shed 4 bases, J shed 3 bases, and the junction held 4 bases outside the gene matches. This CDR3 spans 17 amino acids. The CDR3 loop is CASSLEGLAGGYNEQFF. CDR3 coding DNA: TGTGCCAGCAGCCTCGAGGGACTAGCGGGGGGCTACAATGAGCAGTTCTTC.

Concerning this clone itself: At the DNA level, this CDR3 is encoded by other sequences in the same sample as well. The genes are TRBV5-1 and TRBJ1-4; D remains ambiguous. CDR3 length: 13 amino acids. Trimming pared 5 bases from V and 5 bases from J, leaving 10 bases between. CDR1 SGHRS and CDR2 YFSETQ come from the germline V gene. The CDR3 spells CASSLDPNEKLFF. The DNA of the CDR3 is TGCGCCAGCAGTCTGGACCCGAATGAAAAACTGTTTTTT.

This chain connects TRBV4-1 to TRBJ1-6; no clear D gene. Trimming cost V 3 bases and J 0 bases, with 12 bases left between them. CDR1 MGHRA and CDR2 YSYEKL come from the germline V gene. The CDR3 is made up of 17 amino acids. CDR3 DNA sequence: TGCGCCAGCAGCCACGGAACTAGTGGCTCCTATAATTCACCCCTCCACTTT. Translated: CASSHGTSGSYNSPLHF.

V and J are TRBV6-2 or TRBV6-3 and TRBJ2-7, with TRBD2 identical over 8 bases. The CDR3 extends over 14 amino acids. Per the germline V gene, CDR1 is MNHEY and CDR2 is SVGEGT. J lost 4 bases, V lost 5 bases, and 7 bases had no gene match. The CDR3 DNA is TGTGCCAGCAGTATAACTCTAGCGGGTTACGAGCAGTACTTC. Translating it yields CASSITLAGYEQYF.

The gene calls are TRBV3-1 (or the pseudogene TRBV3-2) and TRBJ2-7; 7 bases match TRBD1. With 4 bases clipped from V and 2 bases from J, the junction kept 2 bases outside the gene matches. Germline loops: CDR1 LGHDT, CDR2 YNNKEL (reference sequence). The CDR3 loop spans 13 amino acids. The CDR3 DNA sequence: TGTGCCAGCAGCCCGGACAGGACCTACGAGCAGTACTTC. Translated: CASSPDRTYEQYF.